These T cell receptor beta chains were read from a single sample in a study of T cell repertoires in cytomegalovirus infection. MiXCR, applied by TCRdb to the reads, yields one record per CDR3 protein. The sample gives fewer than 900,000 distinct CDR3 sequences, almost 30% of which show up once; under 15% is in the top ten. These receptors' antigens are unknown. Sequenced here: cultured CD8+ T cells from PBMCs, sampled from culture after CMV antigen stimulation. These receptors all come from a human donor in good health (CMV status not recorded). Some clones in this sample may be carry-over from other donors' samples. CDR3s include the opening cysteine and the closing phenylalanine or tryptophan. A D gene is named only where the DNA matches it firmly. A row's size may be missing; if present it is once, few, many or a size class.

j_call v_call clone_size d_call cdr3_nt cdr3_aa
TRBJ1-2 TRBV28 NA NA TGTGCCAGCAGTTTATGGGGACACGAAAGCTATGGCTACACCTTC CASSLWGHESYGYTF
TRBJ2-5 TRBV27 few TRBD1 TGTGCCAGCAGTACAGGGGCCGAAGAGACCCAGTACTTC CASSTGAEETQYF
TRBJ1-5 TRBV7-8 many NA TGTGCCAGCAGCTTATCGGCAGGTAATCAGCCCCAGCATTTT CASSLSAGNQPQHF
TRBJ2-3 TRBV5-1 NA NA TGCGCCAGCAGCTTGGCAGGGGAACGCACAGATACGCAGTATTTT CASSLAGERTDTQYF
TRBJ1-2 TRBV6-1 few NA TGTGCCAGCAGTTCCCAGGGGTATGGCTACACCTTC CASSSQGYGYTF
TRBJ1-2 TRBV4-1 NA NA TGCGCCAGCAGCGTTGGGACGAGTAACTATGGCTACACCTTC CASSVGTSNYGYTF
TRBJ2-4 TRBV20-1 NA TRBD2 TGCAGTGCCCCCGGACTAGCGGGGCCCCCGCGGGGCAAAAACATTCAGTACTTC CSAPGLAGPPRGKNIQYF
TRBJ1-1 TRBV15 NA NA TGTGCCACCAGCAGACTCCGACAGATATCGAGTCACACTGAAGCTTTCTTT CATSRLRQISSHTEAFF
TRBJ2-2 TRBV2 NA TRBD1 TGTGCCAGCAGACCCGACAGGGATGCCGCGAACACCGGGGAGCTGTTTTTT CASRPDRDAANTGELFF
TRBJ1-5 TRBV6-6 few NA TGTGCCAGCAGTTACGAGGGATGGAGCAATCAGCCCCAGCATTTT CASSYEGWSNQPQHF
TRBJ1-1 TRBV27 NA NA TGTGCCAGCAGTCCAGATGTGGGCACTGAAGCTTTCTTT CASSPDVGTEAFF
TRBJ2-3 TRBV7-2 many NA TGTGCCAGCAGCTTAGCGCGGCGGGGACACAGCACAGATACGCAGTATTTT CASSLARRGHSTDTQYF
TRBJ1-2 TRBV6-5 NA NA TGTGCCAGCAGTTACTCGGCCCCCATAGGCCACTATGGCTACACCTTC CASSYSAPIGHYGYTF
TRBJ2-3 TRBV6-2/TRBV6-3 few NA TGTGCCAGCAGTTCCGGGACAACCTATAGCACAGATACGCAGTATTTT CASSSGTTYSTDTQYF
TRBJ1-1 TRBV2 NA TRBD1 TGTGCGACTCAGGGGGTGGGGGACACTGAAGCTTTCTTT CATQGVGDTEAFF
TRBJ1-3 TRBV28 NA TRBD1 TGTGCCAGCAACCTCAGGGGGGGTCCTGGAAACACCATATATTTT CASNLRGGPGNTIYF
TRBJ2-2 TRBV11-2 NA TRBD2 TGTGCCAGCAGCTTGACTAGCGGGGGGGCCGGGGAGCTGTTTTTT CASSLTSGGAGELFF
TRBJ1-2 TRBV5-1 many TRBD1 TGCGCCAGCAGCTACTCACAAGCCGGGACAGGTTTCATCTATGGCTACACCTTC CASSYSQAGTGFIYGYTF
TRBJ2-6 TRBV19 NA TRBD1 TGTGCCAGTAAAGGGACAGGGGAATTCTCTGGGGCCAACGTCCTGACTTTC CASKGTGEFSGANVLTF
TRBJ1-5 TRBV18 NA NA TGTGCCAGCTCAACGGACGGATATAGCAATCAGCCCCAGCATTTT CASSTDGYSNQPQHF
TRBJ1-5 TRBV4-1 NA NA TGCGCCAGCAGCCAAGATCCGGACAGCGATCGGCCCCAGCATTTT CASSQDPDSDRPQHF
TRBJ1-2 TRBV6-8 NA TRBD1 TGTGCCAGCAGGGGGACAGGGGAAGGCTACACCTTC CASRGTGEGYTF
TRBJ2-1 TRBV5-6 NA NA TGTGCCAGCAGCTTGATGGGTGACAGCTCCTACAATGAGCAGTTCTTC CASSLMGDSSYNEQFF
TRBJ1-1 TRBV7-2 NA NA TGTGCCAGCAGCAGAAATCCCAGGGAGAACACTGAAGCTTTCTTT CASSRNPRENTEAFF
TRBJ2-5 TRBV27 NA NA TGTGCCAGCAGTTTATCGGCAGGGAGGAACCAAGAGACCCAGTACTTC CASSLSAGRNQETQYF
TRBJ2-1 TRBV7-6 NA NA TGTGCCAGCACCTGGGTCCCGCACGGGGAGTTCTTC CASTWVPHGEFF
TRBJ2-7 TRBV7-2 NA TRBD2 TGTGCCAGCAGCGCCCAGACTAGCGGGGGGCCAAAAAGTTACGAGCAGTACTTC CASSAQTSGGPKSYEQYF
TRBJ2-2 TRBV6-6 few NA TGTGCCAGCCCTTGGCCAGGGACGAACACCGGGGAGCTGTTTTTT CASPWPGTNTGELFF